Presented here are 28 T cell receptor beta chains from one specimen sequenced in a study of CD8 T cells in Susac syndrome. Random hexamers were used to reverse transcribe an amount of about 0.5 to 1 ug RNA. MiXCR, run by TCRdb on the immunoSEQ multiplex PCR reads, gives a single entry per CDR3 protein. The profile covers approximately 110,000 distinct CDR3 sequences, with about 92% appearing a single time and roughly 0.32% taken by the ten largest. The specimen was CD8+ T cells from PBMCs. These receptors came from a human donor with multiple sclerosis.

The chain is built from TRBV12-3 or TRBV12-4 and TRBJ2-1; a weak D match, TRBD2 (6 bases). This CDR3 has 15 amino acids. V was cut by 6 bases and J by 10 bases, with 22 bases left in between. The CDR3, as DNA: TGTGCCAGCAGCAAATCCCAGCGGGCCGGGAGAGAGCAGTTCTTC. It specifies CASSKSQRAGREQFF.

This clonotype turned up a few times. The chain recombines TRBV7-9 with TRBJ1-1; no definite D call. Germline values: CDR1 SEHNR, CDR2 FQNEAQ (reference sequence). The CDR3 extends over 11 amino acids. Trimming left V 5 bases short and J 8 bases short, with 9 bases between. The CDR3 loop reads CASSQGGEAFF. CDR3 sequence (DNA): TGTGCCAGCAGCCAAGGAGGGGAAGCTTTCTTT.

The chain carries TRBV7-9 and TRBJ2-5; 11 bases are shared with TRBD2. Germline V gives CDR1 SEHNR, CDR2 FQNEAQ (reference sequence). CDR3 length: 15 residues. Trimming removed 5 bases from V and 5 bases from J; junction bases left unmatched: 7. CDR3 in DNA: TGTGCCAGCAGCGCGATTAGCGGGGGGGCGGAGACCCAGTACTTC. Translating it yields CASSAISGGAETQYF.

The V and J genes are TRBV3-1 and TRBJ2-7; 9 bases line up with TRBD2. Germline V gives CDR1 LGHDT, CDR2 YNNKEL (reference sequence). The CDR3 has 17 residues. V dropped 0 bases and J dropped 1; count of bases not matched to a gene: 7. The CDR3 spells CASSQEFGLARSYEQYF. CDR3 bases: TGTGCCAGCAGCCAAGAGTTCGGACTAGCGAGGTCCTACGAGCAGTACTTC.

CDR3 coding DNA: TGTGCCAGCAGCTTGAGTGACCGCTCCTACGAGCAGTACGTC. It is translated as CASSLSDRSYEQYV. The rearrangement links TRBV5-5 to TRBJ2-7; D is unclear. Trimming cost V 1 base and J 0 bases, with 8 bases left between them. Germline lookup yields CDR1 SGHKS and CDR2 YYEKEE (reference sequence). The CDR3 spans 14 residues.

The chain combines TRBV27 with TRBJ1-5; D gene ambiguous. The germline V gene encodes CDR1 MNHEY and CDR2 SMNVEV (reference sequence). The CDR3 runs 14 residues. V lost 0 bases and J lost 7, with 10 bases in between. The CDR3 here is CASSLSWGGQPQHF. The DNA of the CDR3 is TGTGCCAGCAGTTTATCCTGGGGAGGCCAGCCCCAGCATTTT.

This sequence joins TRBV3-1 and TRBJ2-7; the match to TRBD1 covers 9 bases. The CDR3 has 13 residues. CDR1 and CDR2 (germline): LGHDT, YNNKEL (reference sequence). V was clipped by 5 bases and J by 3 bases; unmatched bases: 2. CDR3 DNA sequence: TGTGCCAGCAGCACGGGACAGGGCTACGAGCAGTACGTC. Encoded protein: CASSTGQGYEQYV.

The V call is TRBV5-1, the J call TRBJ2-7; possible D gene TRBD1, 6 bases. In germline, CDR1 is SGHRS, CDR2 YFSETQ. V was cut by 6 bases and J by 7 bases, with 17 bases left in between. This CDR3 spans 13 amino acids. CDR3 bases: TGCGCCAGCAATCTTTACAGGGATCCTGAGCAGTACGTC. Amino acids: CASNLYRDPEQYV.

This chain joins TRBV12-3 or TRBV12-4 and TRBJ1-3, with D possibly TRBD1 on 5 matching bases. V was cut by 7 bases and J by 10 bases, with 32 bases left in between. The CDR3 has 18 amino acids. CDR3 sequence reads: CASNLDPHTAGIKGTIYF. The CDR3 DNA reads as TGTGCCAGCAACTTAGACCCTCACACGGCCGGCATAAAGGGGACCATATATTTT.

V and J are TRBV19 and TRBJ1-5, with D possibly TRBD1 on 6 matching bases. With 3 bases removed from V and 0 bases from J, the gap between germline ends came to 12 bases. CDR3 length: 16 amino acids. Looked up from germline, CDR1 is LNHDA and CDR2 is SQIVND (reference sequence). For the CDR3, the DNA is TGTGCCAGTAGTATTCCCGGACAGTCTAGCAATCAGCCCCAGCATTTT. Amino acid sequence: CASSIPGQSSNQPQHF. The full variable domain, its missing parts supplied by reference TRBV19 and TRBJ1-5, is DGGITQSPKYLFRKEGQNVTLSCEQNLNHDAMYWYRQDPGQGLRLIYYSQIVNDFQKGDIAEGYSVSREKKESFPLTVTSAQKNPTAFYLCASSIPGQSSNQPQHFGDGTRLSIL.

In its sample, this clonotype was seen once. The J gene is TRBJ2-1, the V gene TRBV29-1, with 7 bases aligning to TRBD2. CDR1 is SQVTM and CDR2 is ANQGSEA in the germline V gene. V gave up 4 bases and J gave up 4 bases; unmatched junction bases: 4. The CDR3 loop spans 13 amino acids. The CDR3 loop reads CSVGLAEYNEQFF. The DNA for the CDR3 is TGCAGCGTTGGCCTAGCGGAATACAATGAGCAGTTCTTC.

J is TRBJ1-2 and V is TRBV29-1; 8 bases map to TRBD1. The CDR3 runs to 14 residues. Losses at the gene ends were 7 bases for V and 3 bases for J; bases not matched to a gene: 10. Germline CDR1 SQVTM, CDR2 ANQGSEA. CDR3 region: CSAWTGRADYGYTF. The CDR3 nucleotides read TGCAGCGCCTGGACAGGGAGGGCGGACTATGGCTACACCTTC.

The genes are TRBV9 and TRBJ2-3; D tentatively reads TRBD1 or TRBD2 (6 bases each). In germline, CDR1 is SGDLS, CDR2 YYNGEE. The CDR3 runs 16 residues. The V gene lost 4 bases and the J gene lost 1 base, with 16 bases spanning the gap. Here the CDR3 reads CASSPSGAGGTDTQYF. For the CDR3, the DNA is TGTGCCAGCAGCCCATCGGGGGCGGGTGGCACAGATACGCAGTATTTT.

The genes are TRBV29-1 and TRBJ2-5, with D possibly matching TRBD1 (5 bases). V dropped 5 bases and J dropped 4 bases, with 17 bases sitting between them. The CDR3 is 14 amino acids. Germline values: CDR1 SQVTM, CDR2 ANQGSEA. The chain's CDR3 is CSVSGQEVLETQYF. The CDR3 DNA follows: TGCAGCGTTTCCGGACAAGAGGTATTAGAGACCCAGTACTTC.

V is TRBV20-1 and J is TRBJ1-1; TRBD1 agrees at 9 bases. This CDR3 is 12 amino acids long. Germline V gene lookup returns CDR1 DFQATT and CDR2 SNEGSKA (reference sequence). The trim removed 6 bases at V and 7 bases at J, leaving 6 bases unmatched. CDR3 sequence (DNA): TGCAGTGCAAATACAGGGGGCCTTGAAGCTTTCTTT. Protein product: CSANTGGLEAFF.

In nucleotides, the CDR3 is TGCAGTGCTAGGGGAGGGCCGAGCGGTGAAAAACTGTTTTTT. Translating gives CSARGGPSGEKLFF. The J gene is TRBJ1-4, the V gene TRBV20-1; D is unresolved. This CDR3 region has 14 residues. Germline V gene data show CDR1 as DFQATT and CDR2 as SNEGSKA (reference sequence). The V end was cut by 3 bases, the J end by 7 bases, with 15 bases between.

The chain links TRBV29-1 to TRBJ2-1; no reliable D call. This CDR3 spans 11 amino acids. Per germline, CDR1 SQVTM and CDR2 ANQGSEA. Trimming removed 4 bases at V and 10 bases at J, with 11 bases between. CDR3 protein: CSVGHGVEQFF. The CDR3 nucleotides are TGCAGCGTTGGCCATGGGGTCGAGCAGTTCTTC.

This clonotype occurred once. This rearrangement joins TRBV29-1 to TRBJ2-3; D ambiguous. The V end was cut by 2 bases, the J end by 4 bases, with 13 bases between. CDR3 length equals 14 residues. The germline CDR1 and CDR2 sequences are SQVTM and ANQGSEA. The CDR3 coding sequence is TGCAGCGTTGAAACAATTAGTATTGCAGATACGCAGTATTTT. It translates to CSVETISIADTQYF.

In this sample, this clonotype turned up once. The V and J genes are TRBV15 and TRBJ2-7, with TRBD1 matching over 11 bases. The CDR3 is 13 amino acids. J lost 5 bases, V lost 9 bases, and 6 bases had no gene match. CDR1 and CDR2 (germline): LNHNV, YYDKDF (reference sequence). CDR3 in amino acids: CATTGDRGNEQYV. For the CDR3, the DNA is TGTGCCACAACGGGGGACAGGGGGAACGAGCAGTACGTC.

The chain joins TRBV20-1 to TRBJ1-5; no clear D. CDR3 size: 13 residues. Trimming stripped 3 bases from V and 1 base from J, with 7 bases between. Germline V lookup: CDR1 DFQATT, CDR2 SNEGSKA (reference sequence). CDR3 loop: CSASYISNQPQHF. The CDR3 nucleotides read TGCAGTGCTAGTTACATCAGCAATCAGCCCCAGCATTTT.

This sequence joins TRBV5-1 and TRBJ1-1; D remains ambiguous. The V and J ends lost 0 bases and 0 bases respectively, with 12 bases between them. Germline V gene sequence: CDR1 SGHRS, CDR2 YFSETQ. The CDR3 has 16 residues. Here the CDR3 DNA reads TGCGCCAGCAGCTTGGGCCTGGGTCGACTGAACACTGAAGCTTTCTTT. It translates to CASSLGLGRLNTEAFF.

A single count supports this clonotype. The chain has TRBV27 and TRBJ2-1, with 7 bases fitting TRBD1. Germline assignment: CDR1 MNHEY and CDR2 SMNVEV (reference sequence). Trimming removed 1 base from V and 3 bases from J; junction bases left unmatched: 0. The CDR3 sequence is 14 residues long. The CDR3 region is CASSLWDSYNEQFF. The DNA of the CDR3 is TGTGCCAGCAGTTTATGGGACAGCTACAATGAGCAGTTCTTC.

With regard to this clonotype: A read error may produce the germline difference seen at one junction end. The rearrangement joins TRBV7-8 to TRBJ1-1, with D perhaps matching TRBD1 (5 bases). Germline lookup yields CDR1 SGHVS and CDR2 FQNEAQ. The CDR3 consists of 14 residues. CDR3 amino acids: CASSLGGSNNEAFF. CDR3 nucleotides: TGTGCCAGCAGCTTAGGGGGGTCCAACAATGAAGCTTTCTTT.

The J gene is TRBJ2-3, the V gene TRBV11-2, with D possibly TRBD1 on 5 matching bases. Per the germline V gene, CDR1 is SGHAT and CDR2 is FQNNGV. Trimming removed 1 base at V and 1 base at J, with 9 bases between. The CDR3 runs to 15 residues. This chain's CDR3 is CASSLAGRGTDTQYF. CDR3 nucleotide sequence: TGTGCCAGCAGCTTAGCCGGCAGGGGCACAGATACGCAGTATTTT.

This chain joins TRBV4-1 and TRBJ2-5; 7 bases match TRBD2. With V trimmed by 2 bases and J by 1 base, 10 bases remained unmatched. The CDR3 loop spans 17 amino acids. Germline V gene data show CDR1 as MGHRA and CDR2 as YSYEKL. CDR3 sequence reads: CASSQPTGWGGQETQYF. The CDR3 bases are TGCGCCAGCAGCCAACCCACCGGGTGGGGGGGCCAAGAGACCCAGTACTTC.

The CDR3: CASSVSGPPTDTQYF. The CDR3 bases are TGTGCCAGCAGCGTGAGCGGGCCACCCACAGATACGCAGTATTTT. This sequence joins TRBV9 and TRBJ2-3; D might be TRBD2 (6 bases). Trimming removed 2 bases at V and 2 bases at J, with 12 bases between. The CDR3 sequence is 15 residues long. From germline, CDR1 is SGDLS and CDR2 YYNGEE.

This chain links TRBV9 with TRBJ1-1; 7 bases map to TRBD1. This CDR3 spans 15 amino acids. V shed 4 bases and J 4 bases; nucleotides not matched to a gene: 10. Germline-derived CDR1 and CDR2 are SGDLS and YYNGEE. The CDR3 loop reads CASSTKKGASTEAFF. CDR3 nucleotide sequence: TGTGCCAGCAGCACGAAAAAGGGGGCTAGCACTGAAGCTTTCTTT.

The V gene is TRBV4-1, the J gene TRBJ2-2; 7 bases align to TRBD1. V dropped 1 base and J dropped 4; count of bases not matched to a gene: 6. Germline V gene lookup returns CDR1 MGHRA and CDR2 YSYEKL. This CDR3 spans 16 amino acids. The CDR3 loop reads CASSQGDSLFTGELFF. The CDR3 DNA sequence: TGCGCCAGCAGCCAAGGGGACAGCTTGTTCACCGGGGAGCTGTTTTTT.